This section outlines one T cell receptor beta chain sequence together with its context. What it binds is unknown. The data were obtained in a study of Graves' ophthalmopathy and Graves' hyperthyroidism. Broader study findings: Ophthalmopathy could be told apart from stable hyperthyroidism by a 13-signature model (87.88% sensitivity, around 78% specificity).

In this cohort's terms, stable hyperthyroidism meant no ophthalmopathy by 18 months of follow-up. PBMCs were obtained from 10 ml of fresh peripheral blood. Amplifying from RNA transcripts, the study obtained TCR beta CDR3 regions. Investigators did first-round RT-PCR with HTBI primers, then second-round multiplex PCR. TCRdb reanalysed the multiplex PCR reads using MiXCR and keeps one entry per CDR3 protein. This table has about 39,000 distinct CDR3 sequences, approximately 55% appearing once. There are 13 residues in the CDR3. V was cut by 4 bases and J by 8 bases, with 15 bases left in between. The germline CDR1 and CDR2 sequences are SGHRS and YFSETQ.

The specimen sequenced was peripheral blood. This sequence was found in an adult woman with stable Graves' hyperthyroidism. The genes are TRBV5-1 and TRBJ1-2; a weak D match, TRBD1 (5 bases). The DNA of the CDR3 is TGCGCCAGCAGCGGAATCGGGACTAGCGGCTACACCTTC. It codes for CASSGIGTSGYTF.